This T cell receptor beta chain was recovered during a study of cytomegalovirus exposure and HLA in healthy donors. J was trimmed by 2 bases and V by 0 bases; bases with no gene match: 1. CDR1 MNHEY and CDR2 SVGAGI come from the germline V gene. This CDR3 spans 14 amino acids. Study findings and constraints: Later genetic work tied a missense DCLRE1C variant to beta-chain V and J trimming. Fewer N-insertions (relative to the approximately 670-donor mean) were reportedly seen in an Asian-associated ancestry cluster in a later analysis.

Concerning this clone: Antigen specificity is unknown. The identical CDR3 is also encoded by other nucleotide sequences in the sample.

Researchers ran the PCR with 60 Vbeta and 13 Jbeta primers. Here immunoSEQ multiplex PCR was the method, and the copy in TCRdb shows in-frame clones only, minus some. The sample holds 100,000 to 150,000 clones, roughly four fifths seen once. The sample taken for sequencing was PBMCs. This clonotype originated in a woman in her 50s in good health and CMV-seronegative. The chain has TRBV6-5 and TRBJ2-7; 7 bases match TRBD1. As DNA, the CDR3 is TGTGCCAGCAGTTACTCGACAGGGACCTACGAGCAGTACTTC. It is translated as CASSYSTGTYEQYF.